There are many counts of the clone carrying this T cell receptor beta chain. Its antigen is currently unknown. The data derive from a study of T cells in Graves' hyperthyroidism and ophthalmopathy. Study-wide background: Peripheral blood specimens were obtained at initial diagnosis, prior to any treatment.

Trimming cost V 0 bases and J 9 bases; bases outside gene matches: 11. Germline CDR1 reads LGHDT; CDR2 reads YNNKEL (reference sequence). The CDR3 has 17 amino acids. The diagnostic basis comprised clinical symptoms, serum thyroxine and TRAb, thyroid ultrasound and orbital computed tomography. Template material for amplifying TCR beta CDR3 regions consisted of RNA transcripts. The HTBI primer set drove a first-round RT-PCR of the TCR CDR3. TCRdb re-derived calls from the multiplex PCR reads in MiXCR, one entry per CDR3 protein. Here the sample spans 300,000 to 450,000 distinct CDR3 sequences, 15% to 20% being singletons. General observations from the study: Ophthalmopathy could be told apart from stable hyperthyroidism with a 13 V-J model. Blood shared most expanded thyroid clonotypes above 0.001.

The sequence derives from a young man with Graves' ophthalmopathy. V gene TRBV3-1 combines with J gene TRBJ2-3; TRBD2 matches 11 bases. The sequencing sample was made of blood. The CDR3 loop is CASSQDEGTSGTGTQYF. In DNA, the CDR3 is TGTGCCAGCAGCCAAGACGAGGGGACTAGCGGTACGGGAACGCAGTATTTT.